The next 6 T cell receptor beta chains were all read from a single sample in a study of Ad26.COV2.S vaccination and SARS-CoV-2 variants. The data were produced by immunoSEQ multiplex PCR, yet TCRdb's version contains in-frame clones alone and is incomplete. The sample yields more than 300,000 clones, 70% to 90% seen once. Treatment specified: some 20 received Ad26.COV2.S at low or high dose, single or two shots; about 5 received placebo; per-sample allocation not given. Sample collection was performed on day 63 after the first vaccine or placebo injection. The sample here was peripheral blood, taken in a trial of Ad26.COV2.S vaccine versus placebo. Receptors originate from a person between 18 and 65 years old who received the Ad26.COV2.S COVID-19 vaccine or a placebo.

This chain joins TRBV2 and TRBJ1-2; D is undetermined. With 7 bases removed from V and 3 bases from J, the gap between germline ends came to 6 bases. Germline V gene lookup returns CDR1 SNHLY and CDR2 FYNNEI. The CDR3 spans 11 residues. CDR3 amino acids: CASNFYYGYTF. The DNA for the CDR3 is TGTGCCAGCAATTTTTACTATGGCTACACCTTC. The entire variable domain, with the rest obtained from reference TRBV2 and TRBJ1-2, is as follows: EPEVTQTPSHQVTQMGQEVILRCVPISNHLYFYWYRQILGQKVEFLVSFYNNEISEKSEIFDDQFSVERPDGSNFTLKIRSTKLEDSAMYFCASNFYYGYTFGSGTRLTVV.

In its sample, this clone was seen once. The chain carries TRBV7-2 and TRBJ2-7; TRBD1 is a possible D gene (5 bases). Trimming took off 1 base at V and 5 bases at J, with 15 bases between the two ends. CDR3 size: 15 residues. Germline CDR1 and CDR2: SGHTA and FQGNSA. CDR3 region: CASSLVGPLENEQYF. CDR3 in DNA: TGTGCCAGCAGCTTAGTGGGGCCCCTGGAGAACGAGCAGTACTTC. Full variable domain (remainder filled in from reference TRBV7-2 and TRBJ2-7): GAGVSQSPSNKVTEKGKDVELRCDPISGHTALYWYRQSLGQGLEFLIYFQGNSAPDKSGLPSDRFSAERTGGSVSTLTIQRTQQEDSAVYLCASSLVGPLENEQYFGPGTRLTVT.

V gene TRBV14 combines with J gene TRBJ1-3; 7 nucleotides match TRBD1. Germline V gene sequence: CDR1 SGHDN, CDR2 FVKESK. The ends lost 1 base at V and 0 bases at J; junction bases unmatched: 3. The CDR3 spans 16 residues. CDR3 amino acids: CASSQGTGFSGNTIYF. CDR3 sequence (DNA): TGTGCCAGCAGCCAAGGGACAGGCTTCTCTGGAAACACCATATATTTT.

CDR3 coding DNA: TGTGCCAGCAGTCCTCGAATGGGGGGGTTAGGCACAGATACGCAGTATTTT. This encodes CASSPRMGGLGTDTQYF. The chain couples TRBV9 to TRBJ2-3; 7 bases fit TRBD2. This CDR3 comprises 17 residues. Germline V gives CDR1 SGDLS, CDR2 YYNGEE. V lost 5 bases, J lost 1 base, and 13 bases stayed unmatched. Looking up the rest from reference TRBV9 and TRBJ2-3 gives the full variable domain: DSGVTQTPKHLITATGQRVTLRCSPRSGDLSVYWYQQSLDQGLQFLIQYYNGEERAKGNILERFSAQQFPDLHSELNLSSLELGDSALYFCASSPRMGGLGTDTQYFGPGTRLTVL.

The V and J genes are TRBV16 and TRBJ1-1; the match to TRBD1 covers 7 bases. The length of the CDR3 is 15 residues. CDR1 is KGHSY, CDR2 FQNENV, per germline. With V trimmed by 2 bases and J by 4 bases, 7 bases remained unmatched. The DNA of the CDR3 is TGTGCCAGCAGCCAACGACAGGGAGGTAGCACTGAAGCTTTCTTT. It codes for CASSQRQGGSTEAFF.

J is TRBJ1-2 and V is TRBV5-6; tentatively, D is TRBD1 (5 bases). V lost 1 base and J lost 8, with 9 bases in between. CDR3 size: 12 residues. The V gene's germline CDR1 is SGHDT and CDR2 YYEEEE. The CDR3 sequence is CASSLWGKGYTF. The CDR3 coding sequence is TGTGCCAGCAGCTTGTGGGGGAAGGGCTACACCTTC.